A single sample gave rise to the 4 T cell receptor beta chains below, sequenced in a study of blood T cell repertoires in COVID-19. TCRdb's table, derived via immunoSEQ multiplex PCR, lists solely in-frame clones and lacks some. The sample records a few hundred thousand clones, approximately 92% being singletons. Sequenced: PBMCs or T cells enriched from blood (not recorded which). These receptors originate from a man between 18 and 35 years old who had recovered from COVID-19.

DNA of the CDR3: TGTGCCAGCACCCGACAGGGGGCAACCTACGAGCAGTACTTC. Translation: CASTRQGATYEQYF. The chain joins TRBV2 to TRBJ2-7; TRBD1 agrees at 10 bases. With 7 bases clipped from V and 2 bases from J, the junction kept 5 bases outside the gene matches. CDR1 SNHLY and CDR2 FYNNEI come from the germline V gene. This CDR3 comprises 14 residues. Full variable domain (remainder filled in from reference TRBV2 and TRBJ2-7): EPEVTQTPSHQVTQMGQEVILRCVPISNHLYFYWYRQILGQKVEFLVSFYNNEISEKSEIFDDQFSVERPDGSNFTLKIRSTKLEDSAMYFCASTRQGATYEQYFGPGTRLTVT.

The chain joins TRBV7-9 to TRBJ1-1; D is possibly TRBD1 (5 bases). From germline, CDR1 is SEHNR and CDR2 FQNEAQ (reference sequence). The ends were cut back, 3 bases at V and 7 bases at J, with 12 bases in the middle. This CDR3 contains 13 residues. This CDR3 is CASSLGGLDEAFF. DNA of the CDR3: TGTGCCAGCAGCTTGGGGGGGTTAGATGAAGCTTTCTTT.

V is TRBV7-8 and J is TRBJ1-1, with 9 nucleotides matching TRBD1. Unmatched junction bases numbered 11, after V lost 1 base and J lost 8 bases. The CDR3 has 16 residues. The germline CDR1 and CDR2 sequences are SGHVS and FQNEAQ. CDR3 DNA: TGTGCCAGCAGCTTAGGAGGACAGGGGATCGGCTCGGAAGCTTTCTTT. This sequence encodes CASSLGGQGIGSEAFF.

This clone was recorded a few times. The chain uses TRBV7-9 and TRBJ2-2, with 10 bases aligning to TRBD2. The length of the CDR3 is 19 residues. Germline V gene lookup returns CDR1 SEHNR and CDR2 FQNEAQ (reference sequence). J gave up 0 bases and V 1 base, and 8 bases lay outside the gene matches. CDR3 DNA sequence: TGTGCCAGCAGCTTAGTTATCCTAGCGGGAGTAACGAACACCGGGGAGCTGTTTTTT. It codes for CASSLVILAGVTNTGELFF.